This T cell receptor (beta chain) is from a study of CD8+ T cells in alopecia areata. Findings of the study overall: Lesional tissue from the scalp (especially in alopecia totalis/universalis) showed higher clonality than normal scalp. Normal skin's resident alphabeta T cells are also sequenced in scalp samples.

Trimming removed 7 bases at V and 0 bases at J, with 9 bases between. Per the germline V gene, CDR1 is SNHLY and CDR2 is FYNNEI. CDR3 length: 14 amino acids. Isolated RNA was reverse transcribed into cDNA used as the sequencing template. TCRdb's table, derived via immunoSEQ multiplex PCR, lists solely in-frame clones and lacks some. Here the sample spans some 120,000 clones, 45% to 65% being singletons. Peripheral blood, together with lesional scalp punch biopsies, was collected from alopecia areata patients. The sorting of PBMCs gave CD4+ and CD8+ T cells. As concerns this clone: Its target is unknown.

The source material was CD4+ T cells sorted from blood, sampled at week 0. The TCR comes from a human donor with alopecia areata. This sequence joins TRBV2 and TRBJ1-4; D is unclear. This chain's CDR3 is CASNERATNEKLFF. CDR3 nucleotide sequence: TGTGCCAGCAACGAAAGAGCAACTAATGAAAAACTGTTTTTT.